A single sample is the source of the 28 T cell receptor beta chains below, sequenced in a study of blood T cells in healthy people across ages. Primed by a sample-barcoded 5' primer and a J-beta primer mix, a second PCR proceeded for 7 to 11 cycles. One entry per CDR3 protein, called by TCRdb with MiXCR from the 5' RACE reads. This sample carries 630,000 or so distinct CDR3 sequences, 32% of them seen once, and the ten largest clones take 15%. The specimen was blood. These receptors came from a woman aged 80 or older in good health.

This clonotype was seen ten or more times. The CDR3 DNA sequence: TGCGCCAGCAGCTCTGGACAGGGGGGCTACAATGAGCAGTTCTTC. Translation gives CASSSGQGGYNEQFF. The genes are TRBV5-1 and TRBJ2-1, with TRBD1 matching 10 bases. The junction had 3 bases not matched to a gene; V was cut back by 3 bases and J by 3 bases. CDR3 size: 15 residues. The germline gives CDR1 SGHRS, CDR2 YFSETQ. The full variable domain, rest sourced from reference TRBV5-1 and TRBJ2-1, is KAGVTQTPRYLIKTRGQQVTLSCSPISGHRSVSWYQQTPGQGLQFLFEYFSETQRNKGNFPGRFSGRQFSNSRSEMNVSTLELGDSALYLCASSSGQGGYNEQFFGPGTRLTVL.

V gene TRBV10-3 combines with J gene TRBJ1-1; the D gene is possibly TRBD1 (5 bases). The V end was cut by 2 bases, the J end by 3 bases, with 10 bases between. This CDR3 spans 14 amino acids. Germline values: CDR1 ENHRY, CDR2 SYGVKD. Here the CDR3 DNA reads TGTGCCATCAGTGAGCCTCCGGGGCACACTGAAGCTTTCTTT. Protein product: CAISEPPGHTEAFF.

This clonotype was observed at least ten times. The CDR3 is CASSSGTVGNEQFF. Written as DNA, the CDR3 is TGTGCCAGCAGTTCAGGGACGGTAGGCAATGAGCAGTTCTTC. V is TRBV6-1 and J is TRBJ2-1; D is tentatively TRBD1 or TRBD2 (5 bases each). The V end was cut by 5 bases, the J end by 6 bases, with 14 bases between. CDR3 length equals 14 residues. The V gene's germline CDR1 is MNHNS and CDR2 SASEGT.

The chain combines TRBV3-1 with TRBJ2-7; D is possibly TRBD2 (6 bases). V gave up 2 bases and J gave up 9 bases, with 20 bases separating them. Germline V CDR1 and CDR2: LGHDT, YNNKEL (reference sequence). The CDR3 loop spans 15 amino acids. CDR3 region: CASSQLGRGGPVQYF. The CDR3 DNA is TGTGCCAGCAGCCAACTGGGCCGGGGAGGACCCGTGCAGTACTTC.

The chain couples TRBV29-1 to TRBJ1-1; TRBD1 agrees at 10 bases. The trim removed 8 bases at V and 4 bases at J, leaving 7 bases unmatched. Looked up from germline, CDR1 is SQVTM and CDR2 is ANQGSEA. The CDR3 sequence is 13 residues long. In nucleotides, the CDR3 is TGCAGCACGCGACAGGGGGCGCGCACTGAAGCTTTCTTT. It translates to CSTRQGARTEAFF.

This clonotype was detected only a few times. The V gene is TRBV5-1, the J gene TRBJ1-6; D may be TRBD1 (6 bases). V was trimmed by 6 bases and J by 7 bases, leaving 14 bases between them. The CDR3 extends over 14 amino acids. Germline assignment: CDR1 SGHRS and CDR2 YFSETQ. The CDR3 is CASTSRGGNSPLHF. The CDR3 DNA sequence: TGCGCCAGCACCTCTCGGGGGGGCAATTCACCCCTCCACTTT. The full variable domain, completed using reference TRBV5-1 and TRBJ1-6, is KAGVTQTPRYLIKTRGQQVTLSCSPISGHRSVSWYQQTPGQGLQFLFEYFSETQRNKGNFPGRFSGRQFSNSRSEMNVSTLELGDSALYLCASTSRGGNSPLHFGNGTRLTVT.

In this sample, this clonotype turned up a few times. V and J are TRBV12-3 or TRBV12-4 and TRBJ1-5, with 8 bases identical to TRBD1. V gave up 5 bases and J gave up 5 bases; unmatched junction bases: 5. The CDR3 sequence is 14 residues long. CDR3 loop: CASSRTGKDQPQHF. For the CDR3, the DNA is TGTGCCAGCAGTCGGACAGGGAAGGATCAGCCCCAGCATTTT.

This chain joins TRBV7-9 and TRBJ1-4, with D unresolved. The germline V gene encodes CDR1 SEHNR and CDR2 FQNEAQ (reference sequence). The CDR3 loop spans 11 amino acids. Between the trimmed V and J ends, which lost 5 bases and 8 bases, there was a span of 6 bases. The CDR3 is CASSDTEKLFF. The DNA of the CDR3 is TGTGCCAGCAGCGATACGGAAAAACTGTTTTTT.

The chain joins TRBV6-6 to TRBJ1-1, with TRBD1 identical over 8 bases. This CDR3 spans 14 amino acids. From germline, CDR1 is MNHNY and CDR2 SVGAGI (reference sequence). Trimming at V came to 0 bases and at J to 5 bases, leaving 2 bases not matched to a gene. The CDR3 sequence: CASSYSDRGTEAFF. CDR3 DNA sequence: TGTGCCAGCAGTTACTCTGACAGGGGAACTGAAGCTTTCTTT.

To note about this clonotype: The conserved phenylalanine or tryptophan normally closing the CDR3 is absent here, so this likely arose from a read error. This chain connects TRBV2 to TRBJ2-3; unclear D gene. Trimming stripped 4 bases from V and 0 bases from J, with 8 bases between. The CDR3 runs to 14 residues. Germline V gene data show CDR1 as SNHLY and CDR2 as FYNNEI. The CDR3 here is CASSVWQSTDTQYL. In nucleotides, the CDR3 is TGTGCCAGCAGTGTTTGGCAGAGCACAGATACGCAGTATTTG.

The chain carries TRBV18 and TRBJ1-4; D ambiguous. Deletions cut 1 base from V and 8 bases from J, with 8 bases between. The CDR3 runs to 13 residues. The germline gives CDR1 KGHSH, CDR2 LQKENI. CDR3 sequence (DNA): TGTGCCAGCTCACCACGGACGCAGGAAAAACTGTTTTTT. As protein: CASSPRTQEKLFF. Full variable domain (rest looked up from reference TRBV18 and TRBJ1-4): NAGVMQNPRHLVRRRGQEARLRCSPMKGHSHVYWYRQLPEEGLKFMVYLQKENIIDESGMPKERFSAEFPKEGPSILRIQQVVRGDSAAYFCASSPRTQEKLFFGSGTQLSVL.

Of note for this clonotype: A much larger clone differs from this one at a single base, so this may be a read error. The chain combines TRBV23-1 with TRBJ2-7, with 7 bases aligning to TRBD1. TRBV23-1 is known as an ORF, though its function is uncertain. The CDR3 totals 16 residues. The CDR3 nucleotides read TGCGCCAGCAATGAACGGACAGGATCCATAACGTACGGGCAGTACTTC. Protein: CASNERTGSITYGQYF.

CDR3 DNA sequence: TGCAGCGTGTGCCCTAGGGATACGCAGTATTTT. It is translated as CSVCPRDTQYF. This chain links TRBV29-1 with TRBJ2-3; D is unclear. The CDR3 runs to 11 residues. Trimming took off 6 bases at V and 6 bases at J, with 10 bases between the two ends. Germline assignment: CDR1 SQVTM and CDR2 ANQGSEA.

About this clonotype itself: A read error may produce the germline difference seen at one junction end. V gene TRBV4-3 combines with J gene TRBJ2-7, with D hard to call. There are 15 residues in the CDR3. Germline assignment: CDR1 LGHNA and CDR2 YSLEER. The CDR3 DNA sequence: TGCGCCAGCAGCCAGGCTTTTAGCTCCCGAGAGACCCAGAACTTC. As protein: CASSQAFSSRETQNF.

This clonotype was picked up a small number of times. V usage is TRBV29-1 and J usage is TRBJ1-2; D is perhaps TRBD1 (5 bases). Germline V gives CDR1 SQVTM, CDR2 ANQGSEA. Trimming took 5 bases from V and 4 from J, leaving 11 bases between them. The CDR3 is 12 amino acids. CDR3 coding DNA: TGCAGCGTTCAGGGTTTCTCCTATGGCTACACCTTC. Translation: CSVQGFSYGYTF.

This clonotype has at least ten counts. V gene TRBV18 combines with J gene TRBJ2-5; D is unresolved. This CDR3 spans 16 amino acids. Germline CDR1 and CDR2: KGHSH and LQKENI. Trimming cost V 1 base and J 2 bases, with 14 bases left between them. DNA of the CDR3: TGTGCCAGCTCACCACTCGGCCGCCACGAACAAGAGACCCAGTACTTC. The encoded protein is CASSPLGRHEQETQYF.

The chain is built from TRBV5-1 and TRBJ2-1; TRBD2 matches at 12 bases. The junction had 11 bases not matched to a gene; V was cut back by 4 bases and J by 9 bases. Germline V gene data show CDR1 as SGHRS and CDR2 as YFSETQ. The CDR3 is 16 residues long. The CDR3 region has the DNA TGCGCCAGCAGCCCGGCGGCTAGCGGGGGGGCGGGTGAGCAGTTCTTC. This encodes CASSPAASGGAGEQFF.

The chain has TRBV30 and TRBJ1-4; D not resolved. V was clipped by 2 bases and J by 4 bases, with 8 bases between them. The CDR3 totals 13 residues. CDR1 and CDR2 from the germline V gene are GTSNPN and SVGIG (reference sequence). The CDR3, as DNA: TGTGCCTGGAGTAGGCAGAATAATGAAAAACTGTTTTTT. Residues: CAWSRQNNEKLFF.

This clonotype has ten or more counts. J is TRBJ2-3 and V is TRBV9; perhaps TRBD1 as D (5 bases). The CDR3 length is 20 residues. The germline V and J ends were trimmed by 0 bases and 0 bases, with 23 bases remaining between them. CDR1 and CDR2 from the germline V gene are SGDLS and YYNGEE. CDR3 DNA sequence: TGTGCCAGCAGCGTAGCCCCCCCAGGATTTTGGGGCGCTAGCACAGATACGCAGTATTTT. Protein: CASSVAPPGFWGASTDTQYF.

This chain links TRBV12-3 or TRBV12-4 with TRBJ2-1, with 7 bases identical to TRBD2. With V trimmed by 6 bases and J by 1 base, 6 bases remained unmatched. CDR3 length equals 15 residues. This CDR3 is CASSPDGRSYNEQFF. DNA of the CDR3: TGTGCCAGCAGCCCCGACGGGAGGTCCTACAATGAGCAGTTCTTC.

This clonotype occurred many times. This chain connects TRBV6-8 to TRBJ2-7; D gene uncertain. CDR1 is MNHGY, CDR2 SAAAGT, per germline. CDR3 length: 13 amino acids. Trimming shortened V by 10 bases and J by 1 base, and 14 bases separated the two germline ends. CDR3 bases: TGTGCCATCTTCCCCTTGCGGTCCTACGAGCAGTACTTC. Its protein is CAIFPLRSYEQYF.

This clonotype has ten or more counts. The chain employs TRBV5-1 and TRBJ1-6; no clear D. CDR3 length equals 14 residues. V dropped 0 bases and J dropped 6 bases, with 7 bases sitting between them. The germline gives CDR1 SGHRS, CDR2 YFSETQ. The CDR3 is CASSLESVNSPLHF. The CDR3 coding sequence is TGCGCCAGCAGCTTGGAGTCAGTTAATTCACCCCTCCACTTT.

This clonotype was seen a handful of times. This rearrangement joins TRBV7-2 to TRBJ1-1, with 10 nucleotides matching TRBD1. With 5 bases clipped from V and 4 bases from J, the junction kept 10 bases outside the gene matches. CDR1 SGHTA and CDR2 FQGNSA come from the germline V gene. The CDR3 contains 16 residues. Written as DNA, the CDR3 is TGTGCCAGCAGCGCGTACCGGGACAGGGGATTCACTGAAGCTTTCTTT. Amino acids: CASSAYRDRGFTEAFF.

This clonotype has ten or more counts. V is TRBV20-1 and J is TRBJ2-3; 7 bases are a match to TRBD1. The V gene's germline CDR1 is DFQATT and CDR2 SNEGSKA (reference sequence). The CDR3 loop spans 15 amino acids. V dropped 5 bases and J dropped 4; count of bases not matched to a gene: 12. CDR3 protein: CSAGLPRQGPDTQYF. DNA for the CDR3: TGCAGTGCTGGACTTCCCCGACAGGGCCCAGATACGCAGTATTTT.

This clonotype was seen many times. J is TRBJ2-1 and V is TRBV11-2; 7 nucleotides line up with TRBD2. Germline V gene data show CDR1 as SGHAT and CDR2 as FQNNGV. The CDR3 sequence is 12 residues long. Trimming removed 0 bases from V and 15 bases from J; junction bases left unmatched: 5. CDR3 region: CASSLDGRVLFF. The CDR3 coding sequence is TGTGCCAGCAGCTTAGATGGGAGGGTCCTGTTCTTC. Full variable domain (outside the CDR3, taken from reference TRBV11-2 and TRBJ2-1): EAGVAQSPRYKIIEKRQSVAFWCNPISGHATLYWYQQILGQGPKLLIQFQNNGVVDDSQLPKDRFSAERLKGVDSTLKIQPAKLEDSAVYLCASSLDGRVLFFGPGTRLTVL.

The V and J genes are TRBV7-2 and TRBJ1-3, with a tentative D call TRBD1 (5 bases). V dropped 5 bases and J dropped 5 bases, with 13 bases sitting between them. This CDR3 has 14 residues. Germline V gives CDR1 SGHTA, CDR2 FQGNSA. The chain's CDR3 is CASSRPGGRNTIYF. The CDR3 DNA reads TGTGCCAGCAGCCGGCCCGGGGGTCGAAACACCATATATTTT. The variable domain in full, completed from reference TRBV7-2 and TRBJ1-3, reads GAGVSQSPSNKVTEKGKDVELRCDPISGHTALYWYRQSLGQGLEFLIYFQGNSAPDKSGLPSDRFSAERTGGSVSTLTIQRTQQEDSAVYLCASSRPGGRNTIYFGEGSWLTVV.

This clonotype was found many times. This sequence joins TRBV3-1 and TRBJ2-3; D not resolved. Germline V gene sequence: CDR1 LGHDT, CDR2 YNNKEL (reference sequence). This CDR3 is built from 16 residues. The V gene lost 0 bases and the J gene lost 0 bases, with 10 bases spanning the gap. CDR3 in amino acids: CASSQDAEPSTDTQYF. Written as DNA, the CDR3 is TGTGCCAGCAGCCAAGACGCGGAACCTAGCACAGATACGCAGTATTTT.

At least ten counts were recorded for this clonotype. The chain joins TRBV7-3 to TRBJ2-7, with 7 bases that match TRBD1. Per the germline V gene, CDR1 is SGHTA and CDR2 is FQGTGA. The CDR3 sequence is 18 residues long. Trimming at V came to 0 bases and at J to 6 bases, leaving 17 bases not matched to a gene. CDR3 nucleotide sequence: TGTGCCAGCAGCTTAACGGCGTTGCCGGGACAGACCCCCGTCGAGCAGTACTTC. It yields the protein CASSLTALPGQTPVEQYF. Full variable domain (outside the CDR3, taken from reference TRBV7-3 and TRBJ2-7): GAGVSQTPSNKVTEKGKYVELRCDPISGHTALYWYRQSLGQGPEFLIYFQGTGAADDSGLPNDRFFAVRPEGSVSTLKIQRTERGDSAVYLCASSLTALPGQTPVEQYFGPGTRLTVT.